Listed below are T cell receptor beta chains from one sample, sequenced in a study of shared clonotypes between healthy human individuals. The assay was immunoSEQ multiplex PCR, and TCRdb's table has in-frame clones only and misses some. The table lists about 510,000 clones, over 75% of them singletons. Specimen: PBMCs. The receptors were gathered from a woman aged 40 to 50 in good health. Some clones in this sample may be carry-over from other donors' samples. The CDR3 runs from the conserved cysteine through the conserved F or W. Each record gives: V gene, D gene, J gene, clone size, CDR3 DNA, CDR3 protein. The D gene is left open where the match is weak. Size tells how often a clone was seen (once, few, many) or the class of an expanded clone, and some rows leave it out.

v_gene: TRBV13
d_gene: TRBD2
j_gene: TRBJ2-1
abundance: -
CDR3nt: TGTGCCAGCAGCTCTCTAGCGGTTCTCAATGAGCAGTTCTTC
CDR3aa: CASSSLAVLNEQFF

v_gene: TRBV7-6
d_gene: TRBD1
j_gene: TRBJ2-7
abundance: -
CDR3nt: TGTGCCAGCAGCTACGGGACAGGGGCGACAAACGAGCAGTACTTC
CDR3aa: CASSYGTGATNEQYF

v_gene: TRBV28
d_gene: -
j_gene: TRBJ2-5
abundance: -
CDR3nt: TGTGCCAGCACCCTCGCCGGGGGAGAGACCCAGTACTTC
CDR3aa: CASTLAGGETQYF

v_gene: TRBV5-1
d_gene: TRBD2
j_gene: TRBJ2-3
abundance: -
CDR3nt: TGCGCCAGCAGCGGACGGCTAACTAGCGGGACCACAGATACGCAGTATTTT
CDR3aa: CASSGRLTSGTTDTQYF

v_gene: TRBV28
d_gene: -
j_gene: TRBJ1-3
abundance: -
CDR3nt: TGTGCCAGCAGTTTATGGGAGTCAGGAAACACCATATATTTT
CDR3aa: CASSLWESGNTIYF

v_gene: TRBV7-9
d_gene: -
j_gene: TRBJ2-7
abundance: -
CDR3nt: TGTGCCAGCAGCTTCGGTCAACTCTACGAGCAGTACTTC
CDR3aa: CASSFGQLYEQYF

v_gene: TRBV18
d_gene: -
j_gene: TRBJ2-7
abundance: few
CDR3nt: TGTGCCAGCTCACCAGGTGGGGTTGGAGGATACGAGCAGTACTTC
CDR3aa: CASSPGGVGGYEQYF

v_gene: TRBV2
d_gene: -
j_gene: TRBJ1-1
abundance: -
CDR3nt: TGTGCCAGCAGTCTTCAACGGGGGGCTTTCTTT
CDR3aa: CASSLQRGAFF

v_gene: TRBV11-2
d_gene: TRBD2
j_gene: TRBJ2-7
abundance: -
CDR3nt: TGTGCCAGCAGCCTTGGGACTAGCGGGAGGTCTTCCTACGAGCAGTACTTC
CDR3aa: CASSLGTSGRSSYEQYF

v_gene: TRBV6-1
d_gene: -
j_gene: TRBJ2-7
abundance: -
CDR3nt: TGTGCCAGCAGTGAAGGATGGGGTTCCGAGCAGTACTTC
CDR3aa: CASSEGWGSEQYF

v_gene: TRBV13
d_gene: -
j_gene: TRBJ2-2
abundance: -
CDR3nt: TGTGCCAGCAGCTTACCCTTCCTAGGGTCCGGGGAGCTGTTTTTT
CDR3aa: CASSLPFLGSGELFF

v_gene: TRBV5-4
d_gene: -
j_gene: TRBJ1-5
abundance: many
CDR3nt: TGTGCCACCAACAGGGCCGATAGCAATCAGCCCCAGCATTTT
CDR3aa: CATNRADSNQPQHF

v_gene: TRBV19
d_gene: -
j_gene: TRBJ2-7
abundance: -
CDR3nt: TGTGCCAGTAGTAAGACGAGACCCCGAAGAGGGGACGAGCAGTACTTC
CDR3aa: CASSKTRPRRGDEQYF

v_gene: TRBV15
d_gene: TRBD2
j_gene: TRBJ2-1
abundance: -
CDR3nt: TGTGCCACCAGCAAAGGGACTAGCGGGAGTCGGGAGCAGTTCTTC
CDR3aa: CATSKGTSGSREQFF

v_gene: TRBV6-1
d_gene: -
j_gene: TRBJ2-7
abundance: once
CDR3nt: TGTGCCAGCAGTGAACTCGGCAGTTACTACGAGCAGTACTTC
CDR3aa: CASSELGSYYEQYF

v_gene: TRBV5-1
d_gene: -
j_gene: TRBJ2-7
abundance: -
CDR3nt: TGCGCCAGCAGCTTGGGACAGGCCACTTACGAGCAGTACTTC
CDR3aa: CASSLGQATYEQYF

v_gene: TRBV2
d_gene: -
j_gene: TRBJ2-5
abundance: -
CDR3nt: TGTGCCAGCACTTTAACTAGGCTAGAGACCCAGTACTTC
CDR3aa: CASTLTRLETQYF

v_gene: TRBV19
d_gene: -
j_gene: TRBJ1-1
abundance: -
CDR3nt: TGTGCCAGTAGTATAAGGAATAAGGCTGAAGCTTTCTTT
CDR3aa: CASSIRNKAEAFF

v_gene: TRBV29-1
d_gene: -
j_gene: TRBJ2-5
abundance: -
CDR3nt: TGCAGCGTTGATATGGATGGGGAGACCCAGTACTTC
CDR3aa: CSVDMDGETQYF

v_gene: TRBV2
d_gene: -
j_gene: TRBJ2-1
abundance: -
CDR3nt: TGTGCCAGCAGGGGGGAGTCTGAGCAGTTCTTC
CDR3aa: CASRGESEQFF

v_gene: TRBV7-3
d_gene: TRBD2
j_gene: TRBJ2-1
abundance: -
CDR3nt: TGTGCCAGCAGCCCGGGGGGCAATGAGCAGTTCTTC
CDR3aa: CASSPGGNEQFF

v_gene: TRBV6-6
d_gene: TRBD1
j_gene: TRBJ1-2
abundance: few
CDR3nt: TGTGCCAGCAGTTACTCGGGGACAGAGGCCGTCTACACCTTC
CDR3aa: CASSYSGTEAVYTF

v_gene: TRBV25-1
d_gene: TRBD2
j_gene: TRBJ2-1
abundance: -
CDR3nt: TGTGCCAGCAGTGAAATGGGGCTAGCGGCGCCGATAGAGAGGGGGTTCTTC
CDR3aa: CASSEMGLAAPIERGFF

v_gene: TRBV2
d_gene: TRBD1
j_gene: TRBJ2-2
abundance: once
CDR3nt: TGTGCCAGCAGGCCGGGACAGACTACCACCGGGGAGCTGTTTTTT
CDR3aa: CASRPGQTTTGELFF

v_gene: TRBV5-1
d_gene: -
j_gene: TRBJ1-1
abundance: -
CDR3nt: TGCGCCAGCAGGGACATTCCCGGGGACACTGAAGCTTTCTTT
CDR3aa: CASRDIPGDTEAFF

v_gene: TRBV27
d_gene: TRBD2
j_gene: TRBJ2-3
abundance: -
CDR3nt: TGTGCCAGCAGTTTAAGCCCCCGGGGGACTAGCGGGGGCACAGATACGCAGTATTTT
CDR3aa: CASSLSPRGTSGGTDTQYF

v_gene: TRBV6-1
d_gene: -
j_gene: TRBJ1-2
abundance: -
CDR3nt: TGTGCCAGCAGTGAAGGAGGGGACCTCTATGGCTACACCTTC
CDR3aa: CASSEGGDLYGYTF

v_gene: TRBV6-1
d_gene: TRBD1
j_gene: TRBJ2-4
abundance: -
CDR3nt: TGTGCCAGCAGTGAGGGACAGGGGGCCGCGGACATTCAGTACTTC
CDR3aa: CASSEGQGAADIQYF

v_gene: TRBV27
d_gene: -
j_gene: TRBJ2-5
abundance: once
CDR3nt: TGTGCCAGCAGTTTAGGGGCAGGGGAGAACCAAGAGACCCAGTACTTC
CDR3aa: CASSLGAGENQETQYF

v_gene: TRBV6-6
d_gene: -
j_gene: TRBJ1-3
abundance: -
CDR3nt: TGTGCCAGCAGTTACTCCGGGAGCTCTGGAAACACCATATATTTT
CDR3aa: CASSYSGSSGNTIYF

v_gene: TRBV7-2
d_gene: TRBD1
j_gene: TRBJ2-1
abundance: -
CDR3nt: TGTGCCAGCAGCTACGACAGGGGGATTGCTGAGCAGTTCTTC
CDR3aa: CASSYDRGIAEQFF